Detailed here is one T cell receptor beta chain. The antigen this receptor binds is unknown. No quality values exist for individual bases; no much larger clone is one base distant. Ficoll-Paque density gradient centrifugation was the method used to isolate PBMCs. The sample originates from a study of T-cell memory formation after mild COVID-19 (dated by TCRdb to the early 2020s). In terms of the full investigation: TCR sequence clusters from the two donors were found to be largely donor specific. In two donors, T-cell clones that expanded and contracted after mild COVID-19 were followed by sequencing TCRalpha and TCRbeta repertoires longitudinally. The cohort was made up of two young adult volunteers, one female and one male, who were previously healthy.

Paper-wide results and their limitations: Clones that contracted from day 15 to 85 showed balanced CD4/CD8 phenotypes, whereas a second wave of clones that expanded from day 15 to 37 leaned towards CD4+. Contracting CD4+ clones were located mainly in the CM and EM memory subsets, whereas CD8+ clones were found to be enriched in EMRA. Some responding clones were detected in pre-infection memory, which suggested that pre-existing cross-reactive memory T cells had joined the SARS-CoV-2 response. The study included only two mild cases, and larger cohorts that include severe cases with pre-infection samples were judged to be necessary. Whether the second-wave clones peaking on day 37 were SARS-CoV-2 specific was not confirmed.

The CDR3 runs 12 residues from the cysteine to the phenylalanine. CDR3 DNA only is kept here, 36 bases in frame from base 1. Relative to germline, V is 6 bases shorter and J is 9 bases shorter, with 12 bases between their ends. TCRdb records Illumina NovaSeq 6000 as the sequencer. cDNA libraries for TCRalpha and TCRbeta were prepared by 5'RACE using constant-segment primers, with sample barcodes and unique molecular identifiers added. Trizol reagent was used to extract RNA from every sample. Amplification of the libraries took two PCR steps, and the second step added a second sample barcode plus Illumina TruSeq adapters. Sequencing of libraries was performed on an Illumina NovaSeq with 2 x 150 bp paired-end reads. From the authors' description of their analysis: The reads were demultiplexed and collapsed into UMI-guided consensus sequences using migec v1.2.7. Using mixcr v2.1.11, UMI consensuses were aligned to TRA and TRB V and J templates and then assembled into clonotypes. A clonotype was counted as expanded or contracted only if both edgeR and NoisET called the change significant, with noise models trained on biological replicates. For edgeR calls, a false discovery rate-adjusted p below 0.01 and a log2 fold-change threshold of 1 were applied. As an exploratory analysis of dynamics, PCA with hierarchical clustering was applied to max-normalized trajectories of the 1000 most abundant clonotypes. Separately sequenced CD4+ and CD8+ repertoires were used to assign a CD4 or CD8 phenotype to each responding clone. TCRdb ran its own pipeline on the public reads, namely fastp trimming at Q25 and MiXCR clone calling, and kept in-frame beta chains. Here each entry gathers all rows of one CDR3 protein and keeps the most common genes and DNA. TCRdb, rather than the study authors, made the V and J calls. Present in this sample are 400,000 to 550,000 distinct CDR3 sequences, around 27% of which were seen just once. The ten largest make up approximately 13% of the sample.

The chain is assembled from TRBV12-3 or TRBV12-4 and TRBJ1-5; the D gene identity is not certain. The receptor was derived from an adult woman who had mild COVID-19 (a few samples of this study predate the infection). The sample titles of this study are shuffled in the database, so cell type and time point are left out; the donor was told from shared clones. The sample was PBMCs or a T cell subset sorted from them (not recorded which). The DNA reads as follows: TGTGCCAGCAGCTTATCACTGATGCCCCAGCATTTT. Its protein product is CASSLSLMPQHF.